This TCR beta chain was sequenced for a study of blood T cell repertoires in COVID-19. Background on the study: Italy, Spain and the United States were the sources of the convalescent and acute COVID-19 samples. T cells, B-cell-depleted T cells, or PBMCs supplied cDNA or gDNA.

In the authors' workflow: Estimated nucleated cell counts came from reference gene primer amplification. Data came from immunoSEQ multiplex PCR; TCRdb stores just in-frame clones and leaves some out. The DNA was the basis for D and trimming; V, J and clone size are from that table. This sample has 200,000 to 250,000 clones, with nearly 85% found just once. During active infection, Seattle patients enrolled and were then monitored through disease. CDR3 length: 17 amino acids. The V end lost 5 bases, the J end lost 6 bases, and 25 bases lay between the germline ends. CDR1 LNHDA and CDR2 SQIVND come from the germline V gene (reference sequence).

The V gene is TRBV19, the J gene TRBJ1-2; tentatively, D is TRBD1 (6 bases). Sequencing was performed on peripheral blood. This clonotype was sampled from a young woman with COVID-19, enrolled during active disease. The CDR3 is CASSRQLTMATGHGYTF. The CDR3 DNA is TGTGCCAGTAGTCGTCAGCTAACTATGGCTACAGGGCATGGCTACACCTTC. The entire variable domain, with the rest obtained from reference TRBV19 and TRBJ1-2, is as follows: DGGITQSPKYLFRKEGQNVTLSCEQNLNHDAMYWYRQDPGQGLRLIYYSQIVNDFQKGDIAEGYSVSREKKESFPLTVTSAQKNPTAFYLCASSRQLTMATGHGYTFGSGTRLTVV.